This T cell receptor (beta chain) was observed in a study of T cells expressing NK-cell markers. About the study: Seven of eight sequenced donors tested HCMV-seropositive; one tested seronegative.

General study findings and limits: These clonotypes additionally ranked first within the CD3+CD56-NKG2C+ fraction of a few donors.

The TCR beta cDNA came from 5'RACE template switching with UMIs. TCRdb reanalyzed the 5' RACE reads and collapses them to one entry per CDR3 protein, without DNA. The sample is made up of a few hundred thousand distinct CDR3 sequences, and the top ten hold roughly 5.5% of it. Comment on this clonotype: Its antigen is undetermined.

Germline CDR1 is MGHRA and CDR2 is YSYEKL. This CDR3 comprises 15 residues. The chain links TRBV4-1 to TRBJ2-3; TCRdb proposes TRBD1, but this gene call is untestable without DNA. The sequencing input was blood T cells: a sorted CD56 or NKG2C T cell subset, CD4+ or CD8+ T cells, or bulk PBMC T cells (not recorded which). This TCR was recovered from a man aged 18 to 70 in good health. This chain's CDR3 is CASSQWTGGADTQYF.